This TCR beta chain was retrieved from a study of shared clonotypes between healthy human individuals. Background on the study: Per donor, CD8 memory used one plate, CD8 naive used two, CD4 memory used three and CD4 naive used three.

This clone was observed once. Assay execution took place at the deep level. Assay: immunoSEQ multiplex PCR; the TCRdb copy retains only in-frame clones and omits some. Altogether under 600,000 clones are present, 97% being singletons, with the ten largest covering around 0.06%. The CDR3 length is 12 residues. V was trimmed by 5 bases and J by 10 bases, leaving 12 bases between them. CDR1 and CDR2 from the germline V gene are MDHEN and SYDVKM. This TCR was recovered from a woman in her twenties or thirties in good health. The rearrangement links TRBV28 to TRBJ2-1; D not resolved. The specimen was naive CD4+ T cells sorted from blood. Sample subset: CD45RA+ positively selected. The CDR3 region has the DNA TGTGCCAGCAGTCTAAAGCTTGGAGAGCAGTTCTTC. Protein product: CASSLKLGEQFF.